Following are 8 T cell receptor beta chains from one sample sequenced in a study of CD8+CD57+ T cells in acquired aplastic anemia. In patients chosen for sequencing, flow cytometry had shown CD8+CD57+ cell expansion. The study profiled TCR beta VDJ and CDR3 using genomic DNA as template. One entry per CDR3 protein results from TCRdb running MiXCR on the reads. This sample has approximately 180,000 distinct CDR3 sequences, with approximately 52% found just once. Sequencing was carried out using sorted CD4+, CD8+, or CD8+CD57+ T cells (not recorded which) from PBMCs. The source of these receptors is a human donor with aplastic anemia.

There are many counts of this clonotype. The genes are TRBV15 and TRBJ2-5; TRBD2 might be the D (6 bases). V shed 1 base and J shed 5 bases, with 11 bases lying between them. CDR3 length: 14 residues. The germline V gene encodes CDR1 LNHNV and CDR2 YYDKDF (reference sequence). The CDR3 sequence: CATSRVGTLETQYF. The CDR3 DNA reads TGTGCCACCAGCAGAGTCGGGACTTTGGAGACCCAGTACTTC. Filled out from reference TRBV15 and TRBJ2-5, the complete variable domain reads DAMVIQNPRYQVTQFGKPVTLSCSQTLNHNVMYWYQQKSSQAPKLLFHYYDKDFNNEADTPDNFQSRRPNTSFCFLDIRSPGLGDTAMYLCATSRVGTLETQYFGPGTRLLVL.

This clonotype was detected many times. This chain uses TRBV7-6 with TRBJ2-5; weak D call: TRBD1 (5 bases). Trimming took off 6 bases at V and 3 bases at J, with 11 bases between the two ends. This CDR3 has 13 amino acids. Germline lookup yields CDR1 SGHVS and CDR2 FNYEAQ. CDR3 region: CASRAGLEETQYF. The CDR3 region has the DNA TGTGCCAGCAGAGCAGGGTTGGAAGAGACCCAGTACTTC.

In its sample, this clonotype was seen many times. The chain uses TRBV7-8 and TRBJ2-5; 7 bases fit TRBD2. Trimming removed 3 bases from V and 4 bases from J; junction bases left unmatched: 8. The CDR3 has 15 residues. Germline V gene data show CDR1 as SGHVS and CDR2 as FQNEAQ. Here the CDR3 DNA reads TGTGCCAGCAGCTTTAGGATAGGGGAGGGAGAGACCCAGTACTTC. Translation: CASSFRIGEGETQYF.

This clonotype came up once. The rearrangement links TRBV11-2 to TRBJ2-1; no reliable D call. The germline gives CDR1 SGHAT, CDR2 FQNNGV. V was pared by 4 bases and J by 0 bases, with 13 bases between. The CDR3 has 16 residues. CDR3 amino acids: CASSSQPGSSYNEQFF. CDR3 DNA sequence: TGTGCCAGCAGCTCCCAGCCGGGCAGCTCCTACAATGAGCAGTTCTTC.

This clonotype was picked up many times. The rearrangement joins TRBV25-1 to TRBJ2-1; the match to TRBD2 covers 8 bases. Germline loops: CDR1 MGHDK, CDR2 SYGVNS. The CDR3 has 16 amino acids. Germline trimming cut 6 bases from V and 0 bases from J; bases unmatched to any gene: 7. CDR3 in amino acids: CASRHAGTSSYNEQFF. DNA of the CDR3: TGTGCCAGCAGACATGCGGGGACTAGCTCCTACAATGAGCAGTTCTTC.

This clonotype was observed at least ten times. The rearrangement uses TRBV6-1 and TRBJ1-2; D is ambiguous. V was shortened by 0 bases and J by 7 bases, with 15 bases between the two germline ends. Germline CDR1 is MNHNS and CDR2 is SASEGT. The CDR3 extends over 15 amino acids. CDR3 protein: CASSEAGYLNGGYTF. The CDR3 DNA sequence: TGTGCCAGCAGTGAAGCGGGGTACCTAAATGGTGGCTACACCTTC.

Points on this clonotype: A read error may explain this, as a much larger clone is one base away. No conserved phenylalanine or tryptophan ends this CDR3, so it is likely a read error. This chain links TRBV3-1 with TRBJ2-1, with 7 bases identical to TRBD2. J was trimmed by 13 bases and V by 3 bases; bases with no gene match: 9. CDR3 length equals 13 residues. The germline V gene has CDR1 LGHDT and CDR2 YNNKEL (reference sequence). The CDR3 spells CASSQGLSHVQFL. CDR3 DNA sequence: TGTGCCAGCAGCCAGGGACTATCCCACGTACAGTTCCTC.

This clonotype was detected ten times or more. J is TRBJ2-5 and V is TRBV6-5; 7 bases agree with TRBD1. Germline V CDR1 and CDR2: MNHEY, SVGAGI. This CDR3 region has 14 residues. Losses at the gene ends were 2 bases for V and 4 bases for J; bases not matched to a gene: 4. The CDR3 protein is CASSYTTGLETQYF. CDR3 nucleotide sequence: TGTGCCAGCAGTTACACGACAGGGTTAGAGACCCAGTACTTC.